A selection of T cell receptor beta chains follows, all from one sample in a study of blood T cell repertoires in COVID-19. Using immunoSEQ multiplex PCR, the repertoire was profiled, and TCRdb retains in-frame clones only, with some absent. The table has some 320,000 clones, more than 75% seen once; the top ten hold roughly 5.3%. Specimen: PBMCs or T cells enriched from blood (not recorded which). These receptors were taken from a woman aged 25 to 39 who had recovered from COVID-19. Each CDR3 is given with its conserved first and last residue. A D gene is named only where the DNA matches it firmly. Size values are once, few and many counts, or a class for expanded clones, and some rows have none.

d_call,clone_size,v_call,j_call,cdr3_aa,cdr3_nt
-,-,TRBV12-5,TRBJ2-1,CASGLGTRERDEQFF,TGTGCTAGTGGTTTGGGCACGCGTGAGAGAGATGAGCAGTTCTTC
-,-,TRBV2,TRBJ2-3,CASRLDGHTDTQYF,TGTGCCAGCCGGCTCGACGGACACACAGATACGCAGTATTTT
-,-,TRBV7-2,TRBJ1-2,CASSLEPRTRDGYGYTF,TGTGCCAGCAGCTTAGAACCCCGGACCCGGGATGGGTATGGCTACACCTTC
-,-,TRBV4-3,TRBJ1-5,CASSQDQGRPQHF,TGCGCCAGCAGCCAAGATCAGGGGCGGCCCCAGCATTTT
TRBD2,-,TRBV30,TRBJ2-2,CAWRIRRGSGAKNTGELFF,TGTGCCTGGAGAATCAGGCGCGGTAGCGGGGCTAAGAACACCGGGGAGCTGTTTTTT
TRBD1,-,TRBV5-1,TRBJ2-5,CASSAEGQAGETQYF,TGCGCCAGCAGCGCGGAAGGACAGGCGGGAGAGACCCAGTACTTC
-,few,TRBV19,TRBJ1-2,CAVRQFSYGYTF,TGTGCCGTTAGACAATTCTCCTATGGCTACACCTTC
-,-,TRBV6-5,TRBJ1-1,CASSYVTGGEAFF,TGTGCCAGCAGTTACGTGACAGGCGGGGAAGCTTTCTTT
TRBD1,-,TRBV6-5,TRBJ2-5,CASSPRTGRETQYF,TGTGCCAGCAGTCCCAGGACAGGGCGGGAGACCCAGTACTTC
TRBD1,once,TRBV18,TRBJ1-1,CASSLLQGQANTEAFF,TGTGCCAGCTCACTACTCCAGGGACAGGCGAACACTGAAGCTTTCTTT
-,-,TRBV27,TRBJ1-5,CASTPGGNQPQHF,TGTGCCAGCACTCCGGGAGGCAATCAGCCCCAGCATTTT
-,-,TRBV5-1,TRBJ2-7,CASSLAGDEQYF,TGCGCCAGCAGCTTGGCGGGGGACGAGCAGTACTTC
-,once,TRBV11-2,TRBJ2-3,CASSLGSGTDTQYF,TGTGCCAGCAGCTTAGGCTCGGGCACAGATACGCAGTATTTT
TRBD1,-,TRBV28,TRBJ1-4,CASSFPGTGTNEKLFF,TGTGCCAGCAGTTTCCCTGGGACAGGCACTAATGAAAAACTGTTTTTT
-,-,TRBV28,TRBJ1-1,CASSLWGGGNEAFF,TGTGCCAGCAGTTTATGGGGCGGAGGGAATGAAGCTTTCTTT
-,few,TRBV19,TRBJ1-5,CASSIGQYSNQPQHF,TGTGCCAGTAGTATCGGACAGTATAGCAATCAGCCCCAGCATTTT
-,-,TRBV28,TRBJ1-2,CASRSGNYGYTF,TGTGCCAGCAGGTCAGGGAACTATGGCTACACCTTC
-,once,TRBV7-2,TRBJ1-6,CASSPVQAPNSPLHF,TGTGCCAGCAGCCCCGTACAGGCCCCTAATTCACCCCTCCACTTT
TRBD1,-,TRBV12-5,TRBJ1-5,CASGLGTASNQPQHF,TGTGCTAGTGGGCTAGGGACAGCCAGCAATCAGCCCCAGCATTTT
-,-,TRBV4-2,TRBJ1-3,CASSQELGQGRGNTIYF,TGTGCCAGCAGCCAAGAACTTGGTCAGGGCAGGGGAAACACCATATATTTT
TRBD2,-,TRBV5-4,TRBJ2-5,CASSLVWGGDETQYF,TGTGCCAGCAGCTTGGTCTGGGGGGGAGACGAGACCCAGTACTTC
TRBD1,-,TRBV2,TRBJ1-1,CASSGQGVMNTEAFF,TGTGCCAGCAGTGGACAGGGGGTCATGAACACTGAAGCTTTCTTT
TRBD1,-,TRBV3-1/TRBV3-2,TRBJ1-4,CASSPRGRGSEKLFF,TGTGCCAGCAGCCCCAGGGGCAGGGGGAGTGAAAAACTGTTTTTT
TRBD1,-,TRBV7-9,TRBJ1-1,CASSNSDRRNTEAFF,TGTGCCAGCAGCAATTCGGACAGGAGGAACACTGAAGCTTTCTTT
TRBD2,-,TRBV5-4,TRBJ2-7,CASSLIWGGPTGEQYF,TGTGCCAGCAGCTTAATCTGGGGGGGACCGACCGGCGAGCAGTACTTC
TRBD1,-,TRBV6-4,TRBJ1-1,CASRQGTEAFF,TGTGCCAGCAGACAGGGGACTGAAGCTTTCTTT
-,-,TRBV4-2,TRBJ1-1,CASSQPYPSAEAFF,TGTGCCAGCAGCCAACCGTATCCGAGCGCTGAAGCTTTCTTT
-,-,TRBV5-5,TRBJ1-5,CASSTGSSNQPQHF,TGTGCCAGCAGCACCGGGTCCTCCAATCAGCCCCAGCATTTT
TRBD2,once,TRBV5-1,TRBJ2-3,CASSPYLSGGRSDTQYF,TGCGCCAGCAGCCCTTACCTTAGCGGGGGGAGGTCAGATACGCAGTATTTT
-,-,TRBV14,TRBJ2-2,CASKETEYTGELFF,TGTGCCAGCAAGGAGACAGAGTACACCGGGGAGCTGTTTTTT
TRBD1,-,TRBV7-9,TRBJ1-2,CASSTTGVGYTF,TGTGCCAGCAGCACGACAGGGGTTGGCTACACCTTC
-,-,TRBV21-1,TRBJ1-2,CAQTGGYTF,TGTGCTCAGACGGGTGGCTACACCTTC
TRBD1,-,TRBV5-4,TRBJ2-5,CASSERTGRETQYF,TGTGCCAGCAGCGAAAGGACAGGGAGGGAGACCCAGTACTTC
-,many,TRBV5-6,TRBJ1-2,CASSLTPPYGYTF,TGTGCCAGCAGCTTGACTCCCCCGTACGGCTACACCTTC
-,-,TRBV7-9,TRBJ1-3,CASSQDRGTIYF,TGTGCCAGCAGCCAAGACCGCGGCACCATATATTTT
-,-,TRBV2,TRBJ2-2,CASSAENTGELFF,TGTGCCAGCAGTGCAGAGAACACCGGGGAGCTGTTTTTT
-,few,TRBV10-3,TRBJ2-3,CATLTGGEGTDTQYF,TGTGCCACTCTTACAGGGGGGGAGGGCACAGATACGCAGTATTTT
-,many,TRBV11-2,TRBJ1-2,CASSPRLLWPEDGYTF,TGTGCCAGCAGCCCCCGATTGTTATGGCCAGAGGATGGCTACACCTTC
-,-,TRBV6-5,TRBJ2-7,CASLPGQGGGEQYF,TGTGCCAGCCTACCGGGGCAGGGAGGGGGCGAGCAGTACTTC
-,-,TRBV25-1,TRBJ1-1,CASTLTGGTEAFF,TGTGCCAGCACCTTGACAGGTGGAACTGAAGCTTTCTTT
TRBD2,-,TRBV7-9,TRBJ2-1,CASSLVGRGGRYEQFF,TGTGCCAGCAGCTTAGTGGGCCGGGGGGGCCGTTATGAGCAGTTCTTC
-,-,TRBV28,TRBJ1-1,CASSLGGAANTEAFF,TGTGCCAGCAGTTTAGGGGGGGCGGCGAACACTGAAGCTTTCTTT
TRBD1,-,TRBV18,TRBJ2-5,CASSPRTGEDETQYF,TGTGCCAGCTCACCTAGGACAGGGGAGGACGAGACCCAGTACTTC
-,-,TRBV6-5,TRBJ1-6,CASRPRGNNSPLHF,TGTGCCAGCAGACCTAGAGGGAACAATTCACCCCTCCACTTT
-,once,TRBV12-3/TRBV12-4,TRBJ2-3,CASSFEGDTQYF,TGTGCCAGCAGTTTTGAGGGAGATACGCAGTATTTT